The 10 T cell receptor beta chains given below trace back to one sample, sequenced in a study of siplizumab effects on memory and regulatory T cells. Method: immunoSEQ multiplex PCR; TCRdb's copy keeps in-frame clones and lacks some. The sample gives tens of thousands of clones, roughly 90% of which show up once; about 0.35% is in the top ten. The specimen was naive CD8+ T cells sorted from blood. The receptors here all came from a human donor in good health.

Points on this clone: A read error may produce the germline difference seen at one junction end. Other DNA sequences of this sample code for an identical CDR3. The chain joins TRBV5-4 to TRBJ1-1; no clear D gene. This CDR3 region has 15 residues. Germline values: CDR1 SGHNT, CDR2 YYREEE (reference sequence). CDR3 sequence: CASSPPAGRGTEAFF. Here the CDR3 DNA reads TGCGCCAGCAGCCCGCCGGCCGGCCGGGGCACTGAAGCTTTCTTT.

The rearrangement links TRBV30 to TRBJ2-5; D uncertain. V lost 1 base and J lost 5, with 8 bases in between. This CDR3 contains 12 residues. The germline V gene has CDR1 GTSNPN and CDR2 SVGIG (reference sequence). The CDR3 loop reads CAWSDLRETQYF. The DNA of the CDR3 is TGTGCCTGGAGTGATCTGAGGGAGACCCAGTACTTC.

CDR3 DNA sequence: TGTGCCAGCGCTATCAGGGCTCCGGGAAACACCATATATTTT. Translating gives CASAIRAPGNTIYF. The chain links TRBV27 to TRBJ1-3; weak D call: TRBD1 (5 bases). Trimming pared 8 bases from V and 4 bases from J, leaving 15 bases between. Germline assignment: CDR1 MNHEY and CDR2 SMNVEV (reference sequence). This CDR3 contains 14 residues.

Comments on this clone: Other DNA variants within this sample encode the same CDR3. The chain links TRBV2 to TRBJ2-7, with 11 bases fitting TRBD1. Per the germline V gene, CDR1 is SNHLY and CDR2 is FYNNEI. The V gene end was trimmed by 6 bases and the J gene end by 6 bases; junction bases not matched to a gene: 10. This CDR3 region has 15 residues. Here the CDR3 reads CASRTLDRGRVEQYF. The CDR3 nucleotides read TGTGCCAGCAGGACTTTGGACAGGGGGCGGGTCGAGCAGTACTTC.

This clone was counted only a few times. V usage is TRBV7-9 and J usage is TRBJ2-7; D is perhaps TRBD1 or TRBD2 (5 bases each). Germline CDR1 reads SEHNR; CDR2 reads FQNEAQ (reference sequence). The CDR3 extends over 14 amino acids. V gave up 1 base and J gave up 7 bases, with 14 bases separating them. The CDR3 DNA sequence: TGTGCCAGCAGCTTAGGTCAGGGAGTGGGAGAGCAGTACTTC. Protein: CASSLGQGVGEQYF.

The V call is TRBV29-1, the J call TRBJ2-7; D is possibly TRBD1 or TRBD2 (6 bases each). Deletions cut 3 bases from V and 6 bases from J, with 15 bases between. Germline loops: CDR1 SQVTM, CDR2 ANQGSEA. This CDR3 is 13 amino acids long. The CDR3 nucleotides read TGCAGCGTTGACCCTCTCGGGGGCGGCGAGCAGTACTTC. Translated, it gives CSVDPLGGGEQYF.

The J gene is TRBJ1-5, the V gene TRBV7-9, with a weak D call TRBD1 (5 bases). Germline V CDR1 and CDR2: SEHNR, FQNEAQ (reference sequence). V was cut by 9 bases and J by 0 bases, with 6 bases left in between. The CDR3 is made up of 12 amino acids. The DNA of the CDR3 is TGTGCCAGGGACAATAGCAATCAGCCCCAGCATTTT. This encodes CARDNSNQPQHF.

This chain connects TRBV18 to TRBJ2-5; D is tentatively TRBD1 or TRBD2 (6 bases each). Germline V gene sequence: CDR1 KGHSH, CDR2 LQKENI. This CDR3 contains 15 residues. V was shortened by 0 bases and J by 5 bases, with 13 bases between the two germline ends. The CDR3 region has the DNA TGTGCCAGCTCACCACCAACGGGGGCAGGGGAGACCCAGTACTTC. It specifies CASSPPTGAGETQYF.

The chain links TRBV27 to TRBJ2-1; D call uncertain. V was pared by 3 bases and J by 2 bases, with 5 bases between. CDR1 is MNHEY, CDR2 SMNVEV, per germline (reference sequence). The CDR3 contains 13 residues. The CDR3 sequence is CASSFDTYNEQFF. The CDR3, as DNA: TGTGCCAGCAGTTTCGACACCTACAATGAGCAGTTCTTC.

This chain uses TRBV7-9 with TRBJ2-7, with 7 bases lining up with TRBD1. Germline lookup yields CDR1 SEHNR and CDR2 FQNEAQ (reference sequence). The CDR3 has 15 residues. V lost 4 bases and J lost 2; bases outside the gene matches: 8. CDR3 in amino acids: CASSYAGTVTYEQYF. CDR3 nucleotides: TGTGCCAGCAGCTATGCCGGGACAGTTACCTACGAGCAGTACTTC.